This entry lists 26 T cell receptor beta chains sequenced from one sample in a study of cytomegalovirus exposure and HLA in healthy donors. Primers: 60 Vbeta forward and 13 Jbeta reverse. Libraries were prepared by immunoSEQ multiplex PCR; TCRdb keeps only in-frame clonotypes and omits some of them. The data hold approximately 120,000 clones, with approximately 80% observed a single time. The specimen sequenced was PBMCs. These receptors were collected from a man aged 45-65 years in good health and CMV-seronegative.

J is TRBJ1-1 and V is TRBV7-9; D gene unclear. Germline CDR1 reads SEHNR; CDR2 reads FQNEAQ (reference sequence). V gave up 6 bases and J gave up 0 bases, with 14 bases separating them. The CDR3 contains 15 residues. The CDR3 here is CASSTVAIMNTEAFF. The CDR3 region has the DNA TGTGCCAGCAGTACCGTAGCAATCATGAACACTGAAGCTTTCTTT.

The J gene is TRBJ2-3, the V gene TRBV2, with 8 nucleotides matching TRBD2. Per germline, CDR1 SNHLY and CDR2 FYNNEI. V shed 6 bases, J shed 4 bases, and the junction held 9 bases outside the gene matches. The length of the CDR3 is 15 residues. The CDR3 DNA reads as TGTGCCAGCAGATTACTAGCGGCCCCCTCAGATACGCAGTATTTT. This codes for CASRLLAAPSDTQYF.

The CDR3 nucleotides are TGCGCCAGCAGCCAAGGTTATTGGGACAGGGGCGGCGAGACCCAGTACTTC. Amino acid sequence: CASSQGYWDRGGETQYF. The chain links TRBV4-1 to TRBJ2-5; 10 bases agree with TRBD1. The germline gives CDR1 MGHRA, CDR2 YSYEKL. The CDR3 covers 17 residues. Trimming took 1 base from V and 5 from J; bases not matched to a gene: 10.

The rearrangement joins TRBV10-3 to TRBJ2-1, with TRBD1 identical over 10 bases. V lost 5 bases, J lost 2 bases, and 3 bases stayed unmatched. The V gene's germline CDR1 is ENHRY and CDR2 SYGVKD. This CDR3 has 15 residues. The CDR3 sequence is CAISSGTGAYNEQFF. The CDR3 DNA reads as TGTGCCATCAGTTCCGGGACAGGGGCCTACAATGAGCAGTTCTTC.

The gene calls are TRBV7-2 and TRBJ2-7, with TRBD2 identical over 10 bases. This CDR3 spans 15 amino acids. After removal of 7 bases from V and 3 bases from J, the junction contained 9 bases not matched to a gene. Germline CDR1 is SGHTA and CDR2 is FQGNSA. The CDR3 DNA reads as TGTGCCAGCACCATGGCTAGCGGGAGTGTCTACGAGCAGTACTTC. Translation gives CASTMASGSVYEQYF.

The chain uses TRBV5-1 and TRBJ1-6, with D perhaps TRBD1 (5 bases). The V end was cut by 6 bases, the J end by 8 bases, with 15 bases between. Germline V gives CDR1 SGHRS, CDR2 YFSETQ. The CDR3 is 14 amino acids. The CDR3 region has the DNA TGCGCCAGCAACCCCGACAGCCTCGATTCACCCCTCCACTTT. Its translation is CASNPDSLDSPLHF.

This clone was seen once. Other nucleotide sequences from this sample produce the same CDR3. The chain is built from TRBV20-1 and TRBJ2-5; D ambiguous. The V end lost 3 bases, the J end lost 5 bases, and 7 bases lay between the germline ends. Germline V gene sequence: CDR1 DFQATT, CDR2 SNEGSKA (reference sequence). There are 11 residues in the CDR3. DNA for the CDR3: TGCAGTGCTAGGGCCGGGGAGACCCAGTACTTC. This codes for CSARAGETQYF.

The CDR3 bases are TGTGCCAGCAGGGCTGCGGGGGGACGGCAGTTCTTC. Translation gives CASRAAGGRQFF. This chain links TRBV27 with TRBJ2-1; 8 bases match TRBD2. J gave up 12 bases and V 6 bases, and 7 bases lay outside the gene matches. The CDR3 has 12 residues. Germline V CDR1 and CDR2: MNHEY, SMNVEV (reference sequence).

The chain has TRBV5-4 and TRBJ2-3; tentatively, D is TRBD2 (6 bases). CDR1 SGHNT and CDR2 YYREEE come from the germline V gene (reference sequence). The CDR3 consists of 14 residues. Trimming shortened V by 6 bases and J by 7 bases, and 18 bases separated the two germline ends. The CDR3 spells CASTPGGGMNTQYF. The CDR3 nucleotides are TGTGCCAGCACCCCCGGGGGTGGAATGAATACGCAGTATTTT.

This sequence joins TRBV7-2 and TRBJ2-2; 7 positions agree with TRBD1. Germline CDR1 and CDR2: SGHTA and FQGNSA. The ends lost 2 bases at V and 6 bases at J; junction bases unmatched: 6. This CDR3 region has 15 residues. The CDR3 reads CASSLRQTGSGELFF. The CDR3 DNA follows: TGTGCCAGCAGCTTACGCCAGACAGGGTCCGGGGAGCTGTTTTTT.

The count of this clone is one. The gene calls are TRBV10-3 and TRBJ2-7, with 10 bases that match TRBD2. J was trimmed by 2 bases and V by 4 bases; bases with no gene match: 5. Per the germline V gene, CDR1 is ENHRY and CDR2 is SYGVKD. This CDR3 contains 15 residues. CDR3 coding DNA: TGTGCCATCAGTGGGAGCGGGAGGGACCCCTACGAGCAGTACTTC. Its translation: CAISGSGRDPYEQYF.

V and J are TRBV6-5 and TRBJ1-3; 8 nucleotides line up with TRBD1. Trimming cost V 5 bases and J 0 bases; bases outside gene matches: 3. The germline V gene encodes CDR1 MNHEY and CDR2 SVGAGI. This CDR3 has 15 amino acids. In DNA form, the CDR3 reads TGTGCCAGCAGTAGGGGACAGGCCTCTGGAAACACCATATATTTT. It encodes CASSRGQASGNTIYF.

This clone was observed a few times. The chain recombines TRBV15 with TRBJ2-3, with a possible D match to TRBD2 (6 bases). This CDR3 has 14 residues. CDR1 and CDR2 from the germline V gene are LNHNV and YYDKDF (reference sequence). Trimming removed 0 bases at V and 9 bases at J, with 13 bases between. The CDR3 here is CATSRDPSVDTQYF. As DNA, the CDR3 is TGTGCCACCAGCAGAGATCCTAGCGTAGACACGCAGTATTTT.

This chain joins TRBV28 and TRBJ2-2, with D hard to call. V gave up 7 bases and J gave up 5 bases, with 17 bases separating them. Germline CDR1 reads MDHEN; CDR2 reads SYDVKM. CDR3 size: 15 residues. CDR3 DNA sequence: TGTGCCAGCACCTTTGAGCCAAACCTAACCGGGGAGCTGTTTTTT. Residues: CASTFEPNLTGELFF.

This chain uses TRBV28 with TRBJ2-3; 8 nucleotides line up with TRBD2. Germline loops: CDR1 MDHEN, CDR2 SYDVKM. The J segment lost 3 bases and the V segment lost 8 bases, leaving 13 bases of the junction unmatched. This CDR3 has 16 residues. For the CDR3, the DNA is TGTGCCAGCGGCCCACGTGGGGCGGGAGGAACAGATACGCAGTATTTT. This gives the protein CASGPRGAGGTDTQYF.

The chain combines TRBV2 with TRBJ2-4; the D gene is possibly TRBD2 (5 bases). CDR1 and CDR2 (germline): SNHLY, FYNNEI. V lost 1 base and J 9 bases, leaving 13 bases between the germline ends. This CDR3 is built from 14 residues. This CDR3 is CASSEDVGRGIQYF. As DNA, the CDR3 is TGTGCCAGCAGTGAAGATGTGGGCCGGGGCATTCAGTACTTC. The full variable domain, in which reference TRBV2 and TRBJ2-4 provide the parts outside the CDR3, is EPEVTQTPSHQVTQMGQEVILRCVPISNHLYFYWYRQILGQKVEFLVSFYNNEISEKSEIFDDQFSVERPDGSNFTLKIRSTKLEDSAMYFCASSEDVGRGIQYFGAGTRLSVL.

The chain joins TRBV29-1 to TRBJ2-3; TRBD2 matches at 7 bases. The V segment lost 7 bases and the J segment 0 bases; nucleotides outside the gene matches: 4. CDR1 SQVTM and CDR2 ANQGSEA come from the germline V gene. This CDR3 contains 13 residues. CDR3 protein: CSAGEGSTDTQYF. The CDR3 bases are TGCAGCGCCGGGGAGGGGAGCACAGATACGCAGTATTTT.

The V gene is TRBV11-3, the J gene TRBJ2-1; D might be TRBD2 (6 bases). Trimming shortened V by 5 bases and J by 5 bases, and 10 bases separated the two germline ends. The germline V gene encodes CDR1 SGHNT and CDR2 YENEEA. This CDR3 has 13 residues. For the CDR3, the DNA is TGTGCCAGCAGCACCCGGGGGAACAATGAGCAGTTCTTC. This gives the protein CASSTRGNNEQFF.

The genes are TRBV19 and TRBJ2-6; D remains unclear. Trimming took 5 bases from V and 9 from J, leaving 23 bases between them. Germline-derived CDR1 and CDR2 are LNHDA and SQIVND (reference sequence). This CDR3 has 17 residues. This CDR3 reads CASSHLETQRYGNVLTF. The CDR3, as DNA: TGTGCCAGTAGTCACCTCGAGACCCAGAGGTACGGCAACGTCCTGACTTTC.

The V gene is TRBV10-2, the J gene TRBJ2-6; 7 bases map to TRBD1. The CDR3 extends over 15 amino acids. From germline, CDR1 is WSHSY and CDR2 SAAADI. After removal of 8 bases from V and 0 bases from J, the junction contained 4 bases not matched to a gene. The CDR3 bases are TGCGCCAGCGCCCCAGGGGGCTCTGGGGCCAACGTCCTGACTTTC. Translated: CASAPGGSGANVLTF.

CDR3 sequence (DNA): TGTGCCTGGAGTACACAGGGTGAAGCTTTCTTT. Amino acids: CAWSTQGEAFF. J is TRBJ1-1 and V is TRBV30; TRBD1 is a possible D gene (6 bases). The germline CDR1 and CDR2 sequences are GTSNPN and SVGIG (reference sequence). Trimming stripped 2 bases from V and 7 bases from J, with 8 bases between. This CDR3 has 11 amino acids.

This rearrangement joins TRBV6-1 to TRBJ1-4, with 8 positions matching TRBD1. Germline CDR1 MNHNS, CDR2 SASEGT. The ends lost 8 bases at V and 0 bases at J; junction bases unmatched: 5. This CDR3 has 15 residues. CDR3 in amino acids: CASDRGDATNEKLFF. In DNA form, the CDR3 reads TGTGCCAGCGACAGGGGCGACGCAACTAATGAAAAACTGTTTTTT.

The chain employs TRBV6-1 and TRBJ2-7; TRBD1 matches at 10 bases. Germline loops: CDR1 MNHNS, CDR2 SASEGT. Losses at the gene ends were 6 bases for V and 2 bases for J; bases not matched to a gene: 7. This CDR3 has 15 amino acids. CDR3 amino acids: CASSPGQGGTYEQYF. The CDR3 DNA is TGTGCCAGCAGCCCCGGACAGGGGGGAACCTACGAGCAGTACTTC.

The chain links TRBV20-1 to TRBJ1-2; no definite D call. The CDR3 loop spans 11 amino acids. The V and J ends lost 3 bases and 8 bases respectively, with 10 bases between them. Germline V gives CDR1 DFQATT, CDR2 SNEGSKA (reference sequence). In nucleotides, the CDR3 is TGCAGTGCTAGCCCCCTCCAGGGCTACACCTTC. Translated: CSASPLQGYTF.

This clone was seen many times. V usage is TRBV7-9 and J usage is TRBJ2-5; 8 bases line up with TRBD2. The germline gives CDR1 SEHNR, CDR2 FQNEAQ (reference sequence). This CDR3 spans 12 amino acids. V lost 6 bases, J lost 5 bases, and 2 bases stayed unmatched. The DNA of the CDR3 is TGTGCCAGCAGGGGACTAGACGAGACCCAGTACTTC. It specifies CASRGLDETQYF.

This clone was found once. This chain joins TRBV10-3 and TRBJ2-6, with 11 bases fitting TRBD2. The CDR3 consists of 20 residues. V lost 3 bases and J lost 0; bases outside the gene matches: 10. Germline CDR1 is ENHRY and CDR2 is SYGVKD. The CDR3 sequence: CAISEFDLTSGSSGANVLTF. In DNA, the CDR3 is TGTGCCATCAGTGAATTCGATCTCACTAGCGGGAGCTCTGGGGCCAACGTCCTGACTTTC.